A single sample gave rise to the 13 T cell receptor beta chains below, sequenced in a study of blood T cell repertoires in COVID-19. Generated by immunoSEQ multiplex PCR, the TCRdb table keeps only in-frame clones and is missing some. The table includes about 220,000 clones, about 82% detected once. Sequencing used peripheral blood. The origin of the receptors is a woman between 65 and 79 years old with COVID-19, enrolled during active disease.

This rearrangement joins TRBV15 to TRBJ2-1, with 15 positions matching TRBD2. Per germline, CDR1 LNHNV and CDR2 YYDKDF (reference sequence). Germline trimming cut 4 bases from V and 9 bases from J; bases unmatched to any gene: 4. There are 15 residues in the CDR3. CDR3 sequence (DNA): TGTGCCACCAGCACCGGACTAGCGGGAGGGGGTGAGCAGTTCTTC. It specifies CATSTGLAGGGEQFF.

About this clone itself: At one boundary the junction diverges from the germline segment, which might be a read error. V and J are TRBV3-1 (or the pseudogene TRBV3-2) and TRBJ2-6; the D is unclear. Per the germline V gene, CDR1 is LGHDT and CDR2 is YNNKEL (reference sequence). The CDR3 length is 13 residues. CDR3 sequence: CASTQLSANVLTF. CDR3 nucleotide sequence: TGTGCCAGCACCCAACTTTCGGCCAACGTCCTGACTTTC.

This chain uses TRBV5-1 with TRBJ2-6; D remains unclear. This CDR3 has 16 residues. Germline CDR1 and CDR2: SGHRS and YFSETQ. Trimming cost V 4 bases and J 0 bases, with 11 bases left between them. The CDR3 spells CASSPPENSGANVLTF. DNA of the CDR3: TGCGCCAGCAGCCCGCCCGAGAACTCTGGGGCCAACGTCCTGACTTTC.

This chain connects TRBV19 to TRBJ1-3; no clear D. V dropped 5 bases and J dropped 0 bases, with 8 bases sitting between them. The CDR3 contains 14 residues. CDR1 LNHDA and CDR2 SQIVND come from the germline V gene (reference sequence). CDR3 amino acids: CASSSAVSGNTIYF. The CDR3 coding sequence is TGTGCCAGTAGTTCCGCGGTCTCTGGAAACACCATATATTTT.

This clone was seen a handful of times. V and J are TRBV11-2 and TRBJ1-2; D unclear. V was cut by 1 base and J by 6 bases, with 12 bases left in between. Per germline, CDR1 SGHAT and CDR2 FQNNGV. The CDR3 runs to 14 residues. The CDR3, as DNA: TGTGCCAGCAGCTTAGCGGGAGGGATAGATGGCTACACCTTC. It is translated as CASSLAGGIDGYTF.

The chain joins TRBV10-2 to TRBJ2-1, with TRBD2 as a possible D gene (6 bases). The CDR3 has 14 amino acids. Deletions cut 5 bases from V and 8 bases from J, with 16 bases between. CDR1 and CDR2 (germline): WSHSY, SAAADI. The CDR3 loop is CASSRLGSNYEQFF. The CDR3 bases are TGCGCCAGCAGTCGACTAGGGAGTAACTATGAGCAGTTCTTC.

The chain recombines TRBV3-1 (or the pseudogene TRBV3-2) with TRBJ2-7; 13 nucleotides agree with TRBD2. Germline CDR1 reads LGHDT; CDR2 reads YNNKEL (reference sequence). The CDR3 loop spans 14 amino acids. The ends lost 6 bases at V and 6 bases at J; junction bases unmatched: 5. This chain's CDR3 is CASRTSGGASEQYF. The CDR3 DNA reads as TGTGCCAGCAGAACTAGCGGGGGGGCCTCCGAGCAGTACTTC.

The rearrangement links TRBV19 to TRBJ2-3, with 12 bases lining up with TRBD2. The J segment lost 3 bases and the V segment lost 6 bases, leaving 7 bases of the junction unmatched. The CDR3 is 16 amino acids. Looked up from germline, CDR1 is LNHDA and CDR2 is SQIVND (reference sequence). The CDR3 reads CASRLGLAGRTDTQYF. The CDR3 DNA is TGTGCCAGTAGACTTGGACTAGCGGGAAGGACAGATACGCAGTATTTT.

V is TRBV19 and J is TRBJ1-2; a weak D match, TRBD1 (6 bases). This CDR3 comprises 13 residues. V was cut by 5 bases and J by 5 bases, with 12 bases left in between. CDR1 is LNHDA and CDR2 is SQIVND in the germline V gene (reference sequence). This chain's CDR3 is CASSARDTYGYTF. As DNA, the CDR3 is TGTGCCAGTAGTGCACGGGACACTTATGGCTACACCTTC.

This chain joins TRBV6-5 and TRBJ1-1; unclear D gene. Germline values: CDR1 MNHEY, CDR2 SVGAGI. This CDR3 is built from 13 residues. The ends were cut back, 5 bases at V and 0 bases at J, with 7 bases in the middle. CDR3 in amino acids: CASSQAVNTEAFF. CDR3 nucleotide sequence: TGTGCCAGCAGTCAGGCCGTGAACACTGAAGCTTTCTTT.

The chain links TRBV6-5 to TRBJ2-3; 9 nucleotides match TRBD1. This CDR3 has 14 amino acids. Germline V CDR1 and CDR2: MNHEY, SVGAGI. With V trimmed by 6 bases and J by 2 bases, 3 bases remained unmatched. CDR3 sequence (DNA): TGTGCCAGCAGCCACAGGGGGCTCACAGATACGCAGTATTTT. Translation: CASSHRGLTDTQYF.

The chain employs TRBV10-3 and TRBJ1-6; no reliable D call. V lost 1 base, J lost 9 bases, and 7 bases lay in between. The CDR3 covers 13 residues. Germline V gives CDR1 ENHRY, CDR2 SYGVKD. CDR3 sequence: CAISELLASPLHF. The CDR3 nucleotides read TGTGCCATCAGTGAGTTGTTAGCTTCACCCCTCCACTTT.

The V gene is TRBV5-1, the J gene TRBJ1-2, with 7 bases identical to TRBD1. The J segment lost 8 bases and the V segment lost 0 bases, leaving 4 bases of the junction unmatched. Germline-derived CDR1 and CDR2 are SGHRS and YFSETQ. This CDR3 region has 13 residues. CDR3 protein: CASSLGDRDGYTF. In DNA, the CDR3 is TGCGCCAGCAGCTTGGGAGACAGGGACGGCTACACCTTC.